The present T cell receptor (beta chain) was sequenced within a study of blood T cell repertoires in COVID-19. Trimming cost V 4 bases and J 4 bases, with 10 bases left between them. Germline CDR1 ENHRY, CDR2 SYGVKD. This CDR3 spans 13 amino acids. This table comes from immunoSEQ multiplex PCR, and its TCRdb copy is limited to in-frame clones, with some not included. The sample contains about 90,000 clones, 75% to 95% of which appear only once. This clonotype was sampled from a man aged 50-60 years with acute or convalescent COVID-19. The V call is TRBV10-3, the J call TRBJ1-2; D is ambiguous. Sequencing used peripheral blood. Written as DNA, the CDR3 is TGTGCCATCAGTGCTGAGGTCTCCTATGGCTACACCTTC. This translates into CAISAEVSYGYTF.